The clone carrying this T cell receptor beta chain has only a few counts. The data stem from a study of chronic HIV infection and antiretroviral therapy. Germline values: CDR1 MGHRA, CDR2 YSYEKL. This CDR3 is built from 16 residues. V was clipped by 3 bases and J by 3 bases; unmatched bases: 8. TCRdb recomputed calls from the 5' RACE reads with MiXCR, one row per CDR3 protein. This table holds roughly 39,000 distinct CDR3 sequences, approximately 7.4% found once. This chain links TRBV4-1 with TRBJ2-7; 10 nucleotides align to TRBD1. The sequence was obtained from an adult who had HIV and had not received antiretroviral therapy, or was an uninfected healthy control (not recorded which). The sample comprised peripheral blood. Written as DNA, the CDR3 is TGCGCCAGCAGCCAGTACGACAGGGGGCAAGACTACGAGCAGTACTTC. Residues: CASSQYDRGQDYEQYF.